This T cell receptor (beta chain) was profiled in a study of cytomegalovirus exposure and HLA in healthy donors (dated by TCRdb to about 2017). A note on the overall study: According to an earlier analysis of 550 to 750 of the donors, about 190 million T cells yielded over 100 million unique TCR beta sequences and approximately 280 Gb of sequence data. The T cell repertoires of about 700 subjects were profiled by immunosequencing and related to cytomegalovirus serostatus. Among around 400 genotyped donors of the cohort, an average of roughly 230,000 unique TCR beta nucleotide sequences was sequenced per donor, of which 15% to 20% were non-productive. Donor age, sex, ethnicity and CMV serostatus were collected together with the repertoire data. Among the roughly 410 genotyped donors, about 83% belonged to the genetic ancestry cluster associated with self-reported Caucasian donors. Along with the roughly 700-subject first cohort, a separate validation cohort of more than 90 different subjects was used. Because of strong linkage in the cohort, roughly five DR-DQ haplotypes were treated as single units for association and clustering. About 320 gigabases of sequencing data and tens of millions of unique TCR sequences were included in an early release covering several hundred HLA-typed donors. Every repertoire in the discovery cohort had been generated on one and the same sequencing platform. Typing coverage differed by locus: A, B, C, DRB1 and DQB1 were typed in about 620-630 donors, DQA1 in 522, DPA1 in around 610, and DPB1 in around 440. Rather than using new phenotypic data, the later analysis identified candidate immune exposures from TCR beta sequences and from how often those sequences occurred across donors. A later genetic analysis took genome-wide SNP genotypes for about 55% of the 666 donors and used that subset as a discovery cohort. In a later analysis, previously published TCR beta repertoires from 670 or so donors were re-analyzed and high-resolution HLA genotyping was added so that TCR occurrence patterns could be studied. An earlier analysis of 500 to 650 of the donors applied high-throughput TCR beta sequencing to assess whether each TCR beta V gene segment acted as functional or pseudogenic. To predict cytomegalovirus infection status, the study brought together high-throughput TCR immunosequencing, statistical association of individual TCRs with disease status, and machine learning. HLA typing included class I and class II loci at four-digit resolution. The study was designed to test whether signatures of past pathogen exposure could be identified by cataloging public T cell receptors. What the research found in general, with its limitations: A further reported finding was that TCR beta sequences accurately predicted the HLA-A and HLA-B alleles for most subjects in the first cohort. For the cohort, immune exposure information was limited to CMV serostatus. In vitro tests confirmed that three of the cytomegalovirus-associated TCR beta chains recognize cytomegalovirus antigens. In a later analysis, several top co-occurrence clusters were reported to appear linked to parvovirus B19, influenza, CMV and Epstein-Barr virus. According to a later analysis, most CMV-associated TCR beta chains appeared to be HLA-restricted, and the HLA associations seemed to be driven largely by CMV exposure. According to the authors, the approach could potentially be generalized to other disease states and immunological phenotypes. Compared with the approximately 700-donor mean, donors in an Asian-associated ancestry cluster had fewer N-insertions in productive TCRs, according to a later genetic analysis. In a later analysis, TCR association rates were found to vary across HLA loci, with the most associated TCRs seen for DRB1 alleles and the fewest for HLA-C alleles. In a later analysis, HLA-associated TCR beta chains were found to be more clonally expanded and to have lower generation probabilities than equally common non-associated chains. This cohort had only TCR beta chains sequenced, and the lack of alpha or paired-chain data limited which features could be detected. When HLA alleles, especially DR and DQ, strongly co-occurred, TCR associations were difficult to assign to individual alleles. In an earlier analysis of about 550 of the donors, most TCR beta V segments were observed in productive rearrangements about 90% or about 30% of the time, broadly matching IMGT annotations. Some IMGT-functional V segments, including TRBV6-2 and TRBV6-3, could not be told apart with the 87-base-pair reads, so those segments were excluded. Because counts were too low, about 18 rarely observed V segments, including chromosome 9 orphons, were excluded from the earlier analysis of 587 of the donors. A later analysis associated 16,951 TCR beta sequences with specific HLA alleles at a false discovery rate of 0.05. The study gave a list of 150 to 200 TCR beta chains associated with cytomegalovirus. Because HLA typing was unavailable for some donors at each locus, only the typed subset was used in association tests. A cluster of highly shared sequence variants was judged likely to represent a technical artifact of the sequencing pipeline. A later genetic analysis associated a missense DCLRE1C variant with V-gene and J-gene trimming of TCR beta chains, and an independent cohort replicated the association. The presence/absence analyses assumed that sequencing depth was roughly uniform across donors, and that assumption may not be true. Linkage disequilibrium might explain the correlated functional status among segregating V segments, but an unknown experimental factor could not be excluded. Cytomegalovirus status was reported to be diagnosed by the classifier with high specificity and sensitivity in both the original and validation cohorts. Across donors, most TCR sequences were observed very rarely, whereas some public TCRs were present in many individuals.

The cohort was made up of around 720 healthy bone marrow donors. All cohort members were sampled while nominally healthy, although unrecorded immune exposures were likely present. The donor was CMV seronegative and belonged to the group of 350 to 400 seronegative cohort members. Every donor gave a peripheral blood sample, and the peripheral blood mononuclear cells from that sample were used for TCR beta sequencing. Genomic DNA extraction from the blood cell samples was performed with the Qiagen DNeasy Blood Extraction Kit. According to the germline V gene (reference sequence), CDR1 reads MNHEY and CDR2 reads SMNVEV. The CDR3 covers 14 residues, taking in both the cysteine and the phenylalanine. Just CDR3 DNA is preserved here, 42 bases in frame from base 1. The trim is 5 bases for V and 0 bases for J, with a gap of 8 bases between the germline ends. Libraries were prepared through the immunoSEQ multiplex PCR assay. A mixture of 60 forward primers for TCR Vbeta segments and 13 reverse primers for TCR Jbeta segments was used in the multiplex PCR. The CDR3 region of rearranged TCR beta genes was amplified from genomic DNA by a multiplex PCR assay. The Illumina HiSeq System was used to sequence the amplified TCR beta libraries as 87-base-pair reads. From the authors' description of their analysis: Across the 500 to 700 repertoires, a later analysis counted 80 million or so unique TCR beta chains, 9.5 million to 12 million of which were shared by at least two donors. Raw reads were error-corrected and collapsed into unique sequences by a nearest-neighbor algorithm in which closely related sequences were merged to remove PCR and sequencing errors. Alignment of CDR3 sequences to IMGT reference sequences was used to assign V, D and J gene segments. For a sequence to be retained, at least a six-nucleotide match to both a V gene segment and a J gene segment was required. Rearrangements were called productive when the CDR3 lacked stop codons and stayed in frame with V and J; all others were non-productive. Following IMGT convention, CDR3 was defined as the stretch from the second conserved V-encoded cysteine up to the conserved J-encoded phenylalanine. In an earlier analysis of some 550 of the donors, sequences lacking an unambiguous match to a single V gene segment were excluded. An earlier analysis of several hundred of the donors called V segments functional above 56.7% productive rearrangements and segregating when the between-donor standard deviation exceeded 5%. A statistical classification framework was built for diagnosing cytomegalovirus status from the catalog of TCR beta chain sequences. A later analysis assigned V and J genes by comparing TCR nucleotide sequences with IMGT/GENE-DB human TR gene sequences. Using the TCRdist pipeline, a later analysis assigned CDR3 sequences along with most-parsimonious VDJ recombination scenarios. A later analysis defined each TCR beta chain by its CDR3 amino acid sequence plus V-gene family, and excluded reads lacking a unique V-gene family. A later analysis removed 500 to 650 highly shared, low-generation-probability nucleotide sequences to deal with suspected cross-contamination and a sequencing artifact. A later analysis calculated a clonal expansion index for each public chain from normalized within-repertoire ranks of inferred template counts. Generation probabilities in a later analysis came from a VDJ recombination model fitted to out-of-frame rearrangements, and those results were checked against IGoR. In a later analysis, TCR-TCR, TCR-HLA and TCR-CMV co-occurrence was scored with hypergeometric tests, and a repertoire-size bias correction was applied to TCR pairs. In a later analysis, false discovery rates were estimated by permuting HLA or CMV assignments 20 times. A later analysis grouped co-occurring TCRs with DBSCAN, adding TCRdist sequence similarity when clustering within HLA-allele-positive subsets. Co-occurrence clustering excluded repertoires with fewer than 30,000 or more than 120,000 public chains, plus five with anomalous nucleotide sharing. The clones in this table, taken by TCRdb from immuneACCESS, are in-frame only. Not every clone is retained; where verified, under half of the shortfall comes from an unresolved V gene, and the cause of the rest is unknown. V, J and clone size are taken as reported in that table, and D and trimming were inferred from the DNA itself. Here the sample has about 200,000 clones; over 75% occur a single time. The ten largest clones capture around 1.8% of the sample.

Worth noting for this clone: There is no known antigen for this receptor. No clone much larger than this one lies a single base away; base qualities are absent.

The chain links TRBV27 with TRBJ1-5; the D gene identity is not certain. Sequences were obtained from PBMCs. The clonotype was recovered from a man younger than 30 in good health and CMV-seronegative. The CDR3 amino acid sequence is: CASSPNSSNQPQHF. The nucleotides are TGTGCCAGCAGTCCCAACAGTAGCAATCAGCCCCAGCATTTT.